What follows are 18 T cell receptor beta chains derived from one specimen sequenced in a study of blood T cell repertoires in COVID-19. Profiled with immunoSEQ multiplex PCR; TCRdb holds only in-frame clones, not every one. The sample contains around 140,000 clones, over 75% of which appear only once. What was sequenced was peripheral blood. All receptors derive from a human donor in a cohort sampled during active COVID-19.

The V and J genes are TRBV5-6 and TRBJ2-2; TRBD1 matches at 9 bases. Germline CDR1 reads SGHDT; CDR2 reads YYEEEE. After removal of 4 bases from V and 7 bases from J, the junction contained 11 bases not matched to a gene. The CDR3 covers 16 residues. CDR3 residues: CASSTTDRGIGGELFF. CDR3 coding DNA: TGTGCCAGCAGCACAACGGACAGGGGAATCGGCGGGGAGCTGTTTTTT. Filled out from reference TRBV5-6 and TRBJ2-2, the complete variable domain reads DAGVTQSPTHLIKTRGQQVTLRCSPKSGHDTVSWYQQALGQGPQFIFQYYEEEERQRGNFPDRFSGHQFPNYSSELNVNALLLGDSALYLCASSTTDRGIGGELFFGEGSRLTVL.

The chain uses TRBV5-1 and TRBJ1-1; TRBD1 matches 8 bases. This CDR3 contains 14 residues. CDR1 is SGHRS, CDR2 YFSETQ, per germline. V lost 4 bases and J lost 6; bases outside the gene matches: 8. The CDR3 DNA reads as TGCGCCAGCAGCCGGACAGGGTTCGATCCTGAAGCTTTCTTT. Translated, it gives CASSRTGFDPEAFF. Full variable domain (outside the CDR3, taken from reference TRBV5-1 and TRBJ1-1): KAGVTQTPRYLIKTRGQQVTLSCSPISGHRSVSWYQQTPGQGLQFLFEYFSETQRNKGNFPGRFSGRQFSNSRSEMNVSTLELGDSALYLCASSRTGFDPEAFFGQGTRLTVV.

The chain has TRBV3-1 (or the pseudogene TRBV3-2) and TRBJ2-2; 9 bases map to TRBD1. This CDR3 region has 15 residues. V lost 6 bases, J lost 5 bases, and 7 bases stayed unmatched. Looked up from germline, CDR1 is LGHDT and CDR2 is YNNKEL (reference sequence). In DNA form, the CDR3 reads TGTGCCAGCAGGCGGACAGGGGAAGGGACCGGGGAGCTGTTTTTT. The encoded protein is CASRRTGEGTGELFF.

This chain uses TRBV7-2 with TRBJ2-3, with a possible D match to TRBD1 (5 bases). CDR3 length: 14 amino acids. Trimming took off 6 bases at V and 2 bases at J, with 12 bases between the two ends. Germline V lookup: CDR1 SGHTA, CDR2 FQGNSA. The CDR3 loop reads CASSTGLYTDTQYF. In nucleotides, the CDR3 is TGTGCCAGCAGTACAGGATTATACACAGATACGCAGTATTTT.

The gene calls are TRBV7-9 and TRBJ1-1; tentatively, D is TRBD1 (6 bases). The V end was cut by 5 bases, the J end by 6 bases, with 22 bases between. The CDR3 covers 16 residues. Germline-derived CDR1 and CDR2 are SEHNR and FQNEAQ (reference sequence). CDR3 sequence reads: CASSVSGTLDRPEAFF. CDR3 DNA: TGTGCCAGCAGCGTCTCCGGGACACTCGATAGGCCTGAAGCTTTCTTT.

The chain couples TRBV7-6 to TRBJ2-7; maybe TRBD1 (6 bases). Germline V gene data show CDR1 as SGHVS and CDR2 as FNYEAQ. This CDR3 contains 12 residues. V lost 2 bases, J lost 4 bases, and 6 bases lay in between. CDR3 coding DNA: TGTGCCAGCAGCTTAAGGGGGTACGAGCAGTACTTC. It yields the protein CASSLRGYEQYF.

This clone was observed a handful of times. This chain's CDR3 is CAWSVLRTGGAGELFF. The CDR3 DNA follows: TGTGCCTGGAGTGTACTTCGGACGGGAGGAGCGGGGGAGCTGTTTTTT. The chain is built from TRBV30 and TRBJ2-2, with 7 bases lining up with TRBD2. Germline V CDR1 and CDR2: GTSNPN, SVGIG (reference sequence). The CDR3 has 16 amino acids. J was trimmed by 8 bases and V by 0 bases; bases with no gene match: 12.

The chain couples TRBV29-1 to TRBJ2-5; 8 nucleotides line up with TRBD1. The CDR3 has 13 amino acids. CDR1 SQVTM and CDR2 ANQGSEA come from the germline V gene. V dropped 3 bases and J dropped 4; count of bases not matched to a gene: 4. CDR3 residues: CSVDNRGTETQYF. The CDR3 DNA reads as TGCAGCGTTGATAACAGGGGGACAGAGACCCAGTACTTC.

V is TRBV5-1 and J is TRBJ2-2, with a weak D call TRBD2 (6 bases). The CDR3 runs 15 residues. Germline V CDR1 and CDR2: SGHRS, YFSETQ. Deletions cut 2 bases from V and 0 bases from J, with 8 bases between. The CDR3 spells CASSLLAANTGELFF. In nucleotides, the CDR3 is TGCGCCAGCAGCTTATTAGCGGCGAACACCGGGGAGCTGTTTTTT.

This clone was observed once. The chain recombines TRBV5-4 with TRBJ2-3, with TRBD2 matching 7 bases. Germline lookup yields CDR1 SGHNT and CDR2 YYREEE (reference sequence). Trimming cost V 7 bases and J 4 bases; bases outside gene matches: 9. There are 14 residues in the CDR3. The CDR3 DNA follows: TGTGCCAGCCCATCGAGCGGGATCTCAGATACGCAGTATTTT. Translation: CASPSSGISDTQYF.

The gene calls are TRBV5-4 and TRBJ1-1; D is unclear. Trimming took off 0 bases at V and 1 base at J, with 7 bases between the two ends. CDR3 length equals 14 residues. Germline CDR1 reads SGHNT; CDR2 reads YYREEE (reference sequence). The CDR3 nucleotides are TGTGCCAGCAGCTTGGTATCCTCGAACACTGAAGCTTTCTTT. This encodes CASSLVSSNTEAFF.

The CDR3, as DNA: TGTGCCAGCAGCCAAGACAGGAGTCGCAGGAATTCACCCCTCCACTTT. It encodes CASSQDRSRRNSPLHF. The chain couples TRBV5-4 to TRBJ1-6; D perhaps matches TRBD1 (6 bases). V lost 4 bases, J lost 7 bases, and 18 bases lay in between. This CDR3 has 16 residues. Germline V CDR1 and CDR2: SGHNT, YYREEE (reference sequence). Combining the CDR3 with reference TRBV5-4 and TRBJ1-6 gives the whole variable domain ETGVTQSPTHLIKTRGQQVTLRCSSQSGHNTVSWYQQALGQGPQFIFQYYREEENGRGNFPPRFSGLQFPNYSSELNVNALELDDSALYLCASSQDRSRRNSPLHFGNGTRLTVT.

V and J are TRBV5-5 and TRBJ2-1; D not certain. The germline CDR1 and CDR2 sequences are SGHKS and YYEKEE (reference sequence). CDR3 length: 17 amino acids. The germline V and J ends were trimmed by 5 bases and 0 bases, with 18 bases remaining between them. CDR3 in DNA: TGTGCCAGCAGGCCAGTGGCGGTACCGAGCTCCTACAATGAGCAGTTCTTC. Its translation is CASRPVAVPSSYNEQFF.

This clone was found a few times. The chain employs TRBV12-3 or TRBV12-4 and TRBJ1-1; D gene ambiguous. The CDR3 sequence is 13 residues long. With 3 bases removed from V and 11 bases from J, the gap between germline ends came to 16 bases. In DNA form, the CDR3 reads TGTGCCAGCAGTTTGGTTCGGGCCCCGGGGGCTTTCTTT. Protein sequence: CASSLVRAPGAFF.

This chain uses TRBV4-1 with TRBJ2-1, with 16 bases fitting TRBD2. The CDR3 length is 21 residues. V shed 0 bases, J shed 4 bases, and the junction held 12 bases outside the gene matches. In germline, CDR1 is MGHRA, CDR2 YSYEKL. CDR3 sequence reads: CASSQDWPPGLAGGTYNEQFF. Here the CDR3 DNA reads TGCGCCAGCAGCCAAGATTGGCCCCCGGGACTAGCGGGGGGGACTTACAATGAGCAGTTCTTC.

This chain's CDR3 is CASSSSGGLNTEAFF. The CDR3 DNA reads as TGTGCCAGCAGTTCTTCAGGGGGCCTGAACACTGAAGCTTTCTTT. This chain connects TRBV6-6 to TRBJ1-1; TRBD1 matches at 8 bases. Trimming cost V 4 bases and J 0 bases; bases outside gene matches: 4. Germline V gene lookup returns CDR1 MNHNY and CDR2 SVGAGI (reference sequence). This CDR3 contains 15 residues.

This sequence joins TRBV10-1 and TRBJ2-5, with 9 bases matching TRBD1. There are 17 residues in the CDR3. Trimming cost V 6 bases and J 5 bases; bases outside gene matches: 16. Germline V gene sequence: CDR1 WNHNN, CDR2 SYGVQD (reference sequence). CDR3 residues: CASRRDREQTKNETQYF. CDR3 sequence (DNA): TGCGCCAGCAGACGGGACAGGGAGCAGACAAAAAACGAGACCCAGTACTTC.

The chain is built from TRBV28 and TRBJ2-7; the D gene is possibly TRBD1 (5 bases). This CDR3 region has 14 residues. Germline loops: CDR1 MDHEN, CDR2 SYDVKM. Trimming took off 5 bases at V and 1 base at J, with 12 bases between the two ends. Here the CDR3 DNA reads TGTGCCAGCAGTACGAGACAGAAGTCCTACGAGCAGTACGTC. This translates into CASSTRQKSYEQYV.